This TCR beta chain was sequenced during a study of blood T cell repertoires in COVID-19. Background on the study: Samples of COVID-19 (acute and convalescent) were obtained from the United States, Italy and Spain. PBMCs, B-cell-depleted T cells, or T cells were the source of the cDNA or gDNA that made up the material.

In the authors' methods: Researchers report that nucleated cell counts were estimated from reference gene primer amplification. The assay was immunoSEQ multiplex PCR, and TCRdb's table has in-frame clones only and misses some. The DNA gave D and trimming, while V, J and clone size come from that table. The sample holds around 150,000 clones, over 80% seen once. The material sequenced was peripheral blood. This clonotype was sampled from a woman older than 75 with active or convalescent COVID-19.

CDR3 amino acids: CASSRQGDQPQHF. The CDR3 DNA is TGCGCCAGCAGTAGACAGGGAGATCAGCCCCAGCATTTT. The rearrangement links TRBV10-2 to TRBJ1-5; 7 nucleotides match TRBD1. CDR3 length equals 13 residues. Germline V gene data show CDR1 as WSHSY and CDR2 as SAAADI. J was trimmed by 5 bases and V by 5 bases; bases with no gene match: 3.